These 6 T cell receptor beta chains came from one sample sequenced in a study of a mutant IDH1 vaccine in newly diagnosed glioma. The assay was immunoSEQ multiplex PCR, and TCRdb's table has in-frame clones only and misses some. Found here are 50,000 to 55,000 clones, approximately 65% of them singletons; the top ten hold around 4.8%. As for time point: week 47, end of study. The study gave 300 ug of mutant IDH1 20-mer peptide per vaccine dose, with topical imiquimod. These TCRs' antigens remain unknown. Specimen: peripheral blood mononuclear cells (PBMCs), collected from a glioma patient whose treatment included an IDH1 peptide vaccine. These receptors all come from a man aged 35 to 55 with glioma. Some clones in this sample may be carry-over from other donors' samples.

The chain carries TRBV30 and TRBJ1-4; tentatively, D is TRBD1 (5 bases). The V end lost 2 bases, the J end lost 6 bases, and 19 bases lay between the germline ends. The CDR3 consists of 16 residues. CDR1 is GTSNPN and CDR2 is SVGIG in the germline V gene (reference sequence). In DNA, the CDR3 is TGTGCCTGGAGTCCGAGCCCCGGGGGTTTCGATGAAAAACTGTTTTTT. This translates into CAWSPSPGGFDEKLFF.

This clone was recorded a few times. CDR3 DNA sequence: TGTGCCAGCACGCTTTCTGGGGCCAACGTCCTGACTTTC. This sequence encodes CASTLSGANVLTF. The rearrangement uses TRBV28 and TRBJ2-6; D is uncertain. The CDR3 contains 13 residues. CDR1 MDHEN and CDR2 SYDVKM come from the germline V gene. V was trimmed by 7 bases and J by 1 base, leaving 5 bases between them.

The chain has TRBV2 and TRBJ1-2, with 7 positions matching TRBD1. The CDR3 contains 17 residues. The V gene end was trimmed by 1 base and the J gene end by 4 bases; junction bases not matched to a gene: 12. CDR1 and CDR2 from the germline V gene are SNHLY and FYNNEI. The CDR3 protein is CASSEDPGTALGYGYTF. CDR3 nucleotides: TGTGCCAGCAGTGAAGATCCCGGGACAGCCCTCGGCTATGGCTACACCTTC.

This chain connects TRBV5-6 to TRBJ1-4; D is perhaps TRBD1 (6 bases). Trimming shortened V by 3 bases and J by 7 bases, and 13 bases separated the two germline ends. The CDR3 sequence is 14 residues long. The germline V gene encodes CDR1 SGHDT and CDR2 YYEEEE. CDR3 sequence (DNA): TGTGCCAGCAGCTCAGGGGCCCCGGGTGAAAAACTGTTTTTT. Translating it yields CASSSGAPGEKLFF.

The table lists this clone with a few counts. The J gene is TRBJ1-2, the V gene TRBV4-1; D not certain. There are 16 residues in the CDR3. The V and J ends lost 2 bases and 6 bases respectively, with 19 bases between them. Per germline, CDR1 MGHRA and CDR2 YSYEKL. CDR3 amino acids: CASSQPTVSLSNGYTF. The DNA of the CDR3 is TGCGCCAGCAGCCAACCCACCGTCTCCCTCTCGAATGGCTACACCTTC.

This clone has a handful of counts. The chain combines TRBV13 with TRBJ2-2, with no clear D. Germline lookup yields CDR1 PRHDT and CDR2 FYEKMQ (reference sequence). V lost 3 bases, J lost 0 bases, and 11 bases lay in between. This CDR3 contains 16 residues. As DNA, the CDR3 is TGTGCCAGCAGCTTTTCTTTCAGCGCGAACACCGGGGAGCTGTTTTTT. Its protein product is CASSFSFSANTGELFF.